This T cell receptor beta chain is from a study of OX40 agonist ivuxolimab in advanced cancers. About the research overall: Patients enrolled in dose escalation were diagnosed with hepatocellular carcinoma, melanoma, renal cell or head and neck cancer. The study, taken as a whole, reports: CD8+ T cells (on average) carried more expanded clones than CD4+ T cells.

This clone was recorded at least ten times. Its antigen is unidentified. Patients who had autoimmune disease history or got systemic immunosuppression were left out. Blood sampling took place at baseline, cycle 4 day 1, and cycle 7 day 1. The CDR3 is 13 amino acids. CDR1 SGHNT and CDR2 YYREEE come from the germline V gene (reference sequence). The V end lost 1 base, the J end lost 8 bases, and 10 bases lay between the germline ends. Method: immunoSEQ multiplex PCR; TCRdb's copy keeps in-frame clones and lacks some. The sample contains approximately 67,000 clones, over 80% of which appear only once. The sequence was collected from an adult with an advanced solid tumor such as melanoma, head and neck, liver or kidney cancer. Here the sequenced sample was CD4+ or CD8+ T cells sorted from blood, taken in a trial of the OX40 agonist ivuxolimab. The chain links TRBV5-4 to TRBJ2-1, with unresolved D. The CDR3 DNA is TGTGCCAGCAGCTTGCCTAAAGTCGATGAGCAGTTCTTC. Amino acids: CASSLPKVDEQFF. The whole variable domain, remainder taken from reference TRBV5-4 and TRBJ2-1, is ETGVTQSPTHLIKTRGQQVTLRCSSQSGHNTVSWYQQALGQGPQFIFQYYREEENGRGNFPPRFSGLQFPNYSSELNVNALELDDSALYLCASSLPKVDEQFFGPGTRLTVL.